Detailed here is one T cell receptor beta chain. This sequence may be a read error, since a much larger clone differs from it by one base. The data stem from a study of T cells in Graves' hyperthyroidism and ophthalmopathy. The CDR3 extends over 15 amino acids. The V gene lost 6 bases and the J gene lost 8 bases, with 22 bases spanning the gap. Germline lookup yields CDR1 MNHEY and CDR2 SVGAGI. Those with hyperthyroidism were 18 to 65 years old, newly diagnosed, and ill for under 2 months. Amplification yielded TCR beta CDR3 regions, with RNA transcripts as the source. A set of HTBI primers served as the primers for a first-round RT-PCR of the TCR CDR3. MiXCR was run by TCRdb on the multiplex PCR reads, yielding one entry per CDR3 protein. This table holds roughly 710,000 distinct CDR3 sequences, around 40% found once.

The source is a woman between 35 and 50 years old with Graves' hyperthyroidism. The gene calls are TRBV6-5 and TRBJ1-2; unclear D gene. Sequences were obtained from blood. CDR3 residues: CASSPRPAKLGGYTF. The CDR3 nucleotides read TGTGCCAGCAGCCCCCGGCCAGCTAAACTTGGGGGCTACACCTTC.